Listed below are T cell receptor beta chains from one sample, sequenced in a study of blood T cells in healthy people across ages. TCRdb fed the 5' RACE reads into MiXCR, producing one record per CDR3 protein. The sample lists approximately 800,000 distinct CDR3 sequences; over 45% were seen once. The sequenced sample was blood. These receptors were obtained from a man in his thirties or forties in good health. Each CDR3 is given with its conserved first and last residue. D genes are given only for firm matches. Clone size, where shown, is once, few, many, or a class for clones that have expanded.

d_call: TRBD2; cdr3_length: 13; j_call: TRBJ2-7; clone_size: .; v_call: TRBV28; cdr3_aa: CASKPGGVYEQYF; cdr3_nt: TGTGCCAGCAAACCGGGAGGGGTCTACGAGCAGTACTTC
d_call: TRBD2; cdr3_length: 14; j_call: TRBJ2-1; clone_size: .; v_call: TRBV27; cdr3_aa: CASSLLGLANEQFF; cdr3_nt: TGTGCCAGCAGTTTATTGGGACTAGCGAATGAGCAGTTCTTC
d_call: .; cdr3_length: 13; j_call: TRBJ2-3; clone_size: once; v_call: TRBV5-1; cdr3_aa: CASSPGDTDTQYF; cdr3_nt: TGCGCCAGCAGCCCCGGGGACACAGATACGCAGTATTTT
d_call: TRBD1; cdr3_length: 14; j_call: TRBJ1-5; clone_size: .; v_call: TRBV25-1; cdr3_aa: CASAGTGRDQPQHF; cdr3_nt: TGTGCCAGCGCCGGGACAGGGAGGGATCAGCCCCAGCATTTT
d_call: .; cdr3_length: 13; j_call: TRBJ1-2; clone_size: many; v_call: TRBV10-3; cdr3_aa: CAINGEANYGYTF; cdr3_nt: TGTGCCATCAACGGGGAGGCTAACTATGGCTACACCTTC
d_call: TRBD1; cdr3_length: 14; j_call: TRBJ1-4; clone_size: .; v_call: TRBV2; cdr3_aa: CASKDGTGEEKLFF; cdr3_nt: TGTGCCAGCAAGGATGGGACAGGGGAGGAAAAACTGTTTTTT
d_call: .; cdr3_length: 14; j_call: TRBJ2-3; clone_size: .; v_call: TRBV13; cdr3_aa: CASSGRRNTDTQYF; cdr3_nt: TGTGCCAGCAGTGGGAGACGGAACACAGATACGCAGTATTTT
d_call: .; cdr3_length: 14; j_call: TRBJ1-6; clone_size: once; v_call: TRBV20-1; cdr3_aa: CSAFGQTYNSPLHF; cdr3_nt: TGCAGTGCTTTTGGACAGACCTATAATTCACCCCTCCACTTT
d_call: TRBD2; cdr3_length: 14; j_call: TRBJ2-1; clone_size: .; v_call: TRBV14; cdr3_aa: CASSQASGSSEQFF; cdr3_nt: TGTGCCAGCAGCCAAGCTAGCGGGAGTAGTGAGCAGTTCTTC
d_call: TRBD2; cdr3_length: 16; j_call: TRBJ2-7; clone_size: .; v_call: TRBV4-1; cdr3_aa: CASSQVPSGSTYEQYF; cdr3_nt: TGCGCCAGCAGCCAAGTCCCAAGCGGGAGTACGTACGAGCAGTACTTC
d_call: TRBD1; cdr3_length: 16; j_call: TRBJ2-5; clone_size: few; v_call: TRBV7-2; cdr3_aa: CASSPSIGTDEETQYF; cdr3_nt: TGTGCCAGCAGCCCCAGTATCGGGACAGATGAGGAGACCCAGTACTTC
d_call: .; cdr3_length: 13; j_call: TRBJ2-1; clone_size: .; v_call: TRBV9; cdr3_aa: CASSVGAAGEQFF; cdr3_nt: TGTGCCAGCAGCGTAGGCGCGGCGGGTGAGCAGTTCTTC
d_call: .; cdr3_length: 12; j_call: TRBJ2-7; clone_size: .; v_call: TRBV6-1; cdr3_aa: CATEGVSYEQYF; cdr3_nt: TGTGCCACCGAGGGGGTCTCCTACGAGCAGTACTTC
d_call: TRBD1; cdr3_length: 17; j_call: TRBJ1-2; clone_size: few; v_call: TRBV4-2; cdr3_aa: CASSQETTGTGGNGYTF; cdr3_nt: TGTGCCAGCAGCCAAGAAACCACCGGGACAGGGGGAAATGGCTACACCTTC
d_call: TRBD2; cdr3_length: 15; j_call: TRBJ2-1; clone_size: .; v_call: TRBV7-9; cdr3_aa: CASSRHTSGGDEQFF; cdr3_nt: TGTGCCAGCAGCCGACACACTAGCGGGGGGGATGAGCAGTTCTTC
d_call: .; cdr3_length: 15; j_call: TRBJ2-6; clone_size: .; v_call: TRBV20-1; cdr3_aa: CSARRGVTGANVLTF; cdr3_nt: TGCAGTGCTAGGAGGGGGGTCACTGGGGCCAACGTCCTGACTTTC
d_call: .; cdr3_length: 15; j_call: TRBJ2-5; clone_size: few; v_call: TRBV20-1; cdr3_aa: CSALQGGQYQETQYF; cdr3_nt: TGCAGTGCCCTCCAGGGCGGCCAGTACCAAGAGACCCAGTACTTC
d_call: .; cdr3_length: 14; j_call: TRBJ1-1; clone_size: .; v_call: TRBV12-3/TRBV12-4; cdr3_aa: CASSNGRRNTEAFF; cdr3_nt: TGTGCCAGCAGCAACGGACGGAGAAACACTGAAGCTTTCTTT
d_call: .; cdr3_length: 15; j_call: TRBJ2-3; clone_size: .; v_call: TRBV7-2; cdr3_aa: CASSSSWGSTDTQYF; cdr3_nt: TGTGCCAGCAGCTCAAGCTGGGGTAGCACAGATACGCAGTATTTT
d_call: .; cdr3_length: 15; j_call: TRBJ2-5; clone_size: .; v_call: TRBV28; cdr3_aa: CASILVLGGGNEQYF; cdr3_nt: .
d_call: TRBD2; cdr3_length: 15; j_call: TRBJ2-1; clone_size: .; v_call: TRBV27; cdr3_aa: CASSVDSGSWDEQFF; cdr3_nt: TGTGCCAGCAGTGTGGATAGCGGGAGTTGGGATGAGCAGTTCTTC
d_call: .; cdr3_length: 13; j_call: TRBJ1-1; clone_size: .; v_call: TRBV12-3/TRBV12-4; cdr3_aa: CASALTGLAEAFF; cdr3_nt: TGTGCCAGCGCTCTTACAGGGTTAGCTGAAGCTTTCTTT
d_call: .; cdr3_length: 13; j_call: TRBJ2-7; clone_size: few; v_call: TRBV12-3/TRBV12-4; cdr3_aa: CASRGPSSYEQYF; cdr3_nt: TGTGCCAGCAGGGGCCCGAGCTCCTACGAGCAGTACTTC
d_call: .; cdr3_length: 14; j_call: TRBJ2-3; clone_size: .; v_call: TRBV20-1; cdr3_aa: CSARGERSADTQYF; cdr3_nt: TGCAGTGCTAGAGGGGAGCGCTCCGCAGATACGCAGTATTTT
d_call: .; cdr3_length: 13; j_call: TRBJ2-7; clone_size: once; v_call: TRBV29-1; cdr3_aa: CSVAGQNAYEQYF; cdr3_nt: TGCAGCGTTGCGGGACAAAATGCCTACGAGCAGTACTTC
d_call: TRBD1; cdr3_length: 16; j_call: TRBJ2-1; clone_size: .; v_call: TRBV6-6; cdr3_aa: CASSYSRGQGFGEQFF; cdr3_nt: TGTGCCAGCAGTTACTCGAGGGGACAGGGGTTTGGCGAGCAGTTCTTC
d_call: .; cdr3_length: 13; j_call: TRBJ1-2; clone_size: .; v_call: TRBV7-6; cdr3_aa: CACSVGFREDYTF; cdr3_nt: TGTGCCTGCAGCGTAGGCTTCAGGGAGGACTACACCTTC
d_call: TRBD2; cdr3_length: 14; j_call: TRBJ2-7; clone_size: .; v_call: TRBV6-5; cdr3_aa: CASSLRRWGGEQYF; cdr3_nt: TGTGCCAGCAGTTTGCGTCGGTGGGGGGGTGAGCAGTACTTC